The 16 T cell receptor beta chains below were found in one sample sequenced in a study of blood T cell repertoires in COVID-19. The table came from immunoSEQ multiplex PCR; TCRdb's copy has only in-frame clones and leaves some out. The sample yields about 170,000 clones, approximately 88% seen once. Sequences were obtained from peripheral blood. These receptors came from a woman aged 45-59 years with acute or convalescent COVID-19.

This clone has a handful of counts. V and J are TRBV13 and TRBJ2-7; possible D gene TRBD1, 6 bases. V was clipped by 5 bases and J by 0 bases, with 14 bases between them. Germline CDR1 reads PRHDT; CDR2 reads FYEKMQ (reference sequence). This CDR3 is built from 15 residues. DNA for the CDR3: TGTGCCAGCAGCCAAGGCTCAGGGGACTCCTACGAGCAGTACTTC. Translating gives CASSQGSGDSYEQYF.

V gene TRBV19 combines with J gene TRBJ1-4; D remains unclear. V shed 3 bases and J shed 1 base, with 12 bases lying between them. Germline assignment: CDR1 LNHDA and CDR2 SQIVND (reference sequence). The CDR3 has 16 residues. The CDR3 nucleotides are TGTGCCAGTAGTATCCTGAGGGAGATAACTAATGAAAAACTGTTTTTT. This gives the protein CASSILREITNEKLFF.

This clone was seen only once. This sample includes further DNA sequences coding for the same CDR3. The gene calls are TRBV5-1 and TRBJ1-5, with TRBD1 identical over 8 bases. After removal of 4 bases from V and 2 bases from J, the junction contained 2 bases not matched to a gene. Germline V lookup: CDR1 SGHRS, CDR2 YFSETQ. The CDR3 is 14 amino acids. CDR3 sequence (DNA): TGCGCCAGCAGCCTGACAGGGGGCAATCAGCCCCAGCATTTT. It translates to CASSLTGGNQPQHF. Full variable domain (remainder filled in from reference TRBV5-1 and TRBJ1-5): KAGVTQTPRYLIKTRGQQVTLSCSPISGHRSVSWYQQTPGQGLQFLFEYFSETQRNKGNFPGRFSGRQFSNSRSEMNVSTLELGDSALYLCASSLTGGNQPQHFGDGTRLSIL.

The chain employs TRBV5-1 and TRBJ1-1; the match to TRBD1 covers 9 bases. Germline V gene lookup returns CDR1 SGHRS and CDR2 YFSETQ. The CDR3 length is 15 residues. With V trimmed by 4 bases and J by 6 bases, 10 bases remained unmatched. CDR3 sequence reads: CASSANTGGESEAFF. The CDR3 region has the DNA TGCGCCAGCAGCGCCAATACAGGGGGCGAATCTGAAGCTTTCTTT.

This sequence joins TRBV7-6 and TRBJ2-2; a possible D gene is TRBD2 (6 bases). Germline CDR1 reads SGHVS; CDR2 reads FNYEAQ. The ends were cut back, 1 base at V and 7 bases at J, with 13 bases in the middle. This CDR3 contains 15 residues. The CDR3: CASSLVEGRDGELFF. CDR3 nucleotides: TGTGCCAGCAGCTTAGTGGAGGGCCGGGACGGGGAGCTGTTTTTT.

The genes are TRBV9 and TRBJ2-5, with D possibly matching TRBD2 (6 bases). The germline CDR1 and CDR2 sequences are SGDLS and YYNGEE. The CDR3 extends over 15 amino acids. V dropped 4 bases and J dropped 5 bases, with 18 bases sitting between them. CDR3 bases: TGTGCCAGCAGCCCCTCGCTTAGCGGCGGGGAGACCCAGTACTTC. Translating gives CASSPSLSGGETQYF.

This sequence joins TRBV6-5 and TRBJ2-7, with 8 bases that match TRBD2. CDR1 is MNHEY, CDR2 SVGAGI, per germline. Trimming took 0 bases from V and 3 from J; bases not matched to a gene: 4. This CDR3 spans 15 amino acids. CDR3 sequence reads: CASSYSSLAVYEQYF. The CDR3 bases are TGTGCCAGCAGTTACTCGTCACTAGCGGTCTACGAGCAGTACTTC.

The gene calls are TRBV6-5 and TRBJ1-5; the D gene is possibly TRBD1 (6 bases). The germline CDR1 and CDR2 sequences are MNHEY and SVGAGI. The length of the CDR3 is 15 residues. V was cut by 4 bases and J by 0 bases, with 10 bases left in between. This CDR3 reads CASSFRGYSNQPQHF. The CDR3 coding sequence is TGTGCCAGCAGTTTCAGGGGCTATAGCAATCAGCCCCAGCATTTT.

The chain is built from TRBV5-6 and TRBJ2-7, with 11 bases identical to TRBD2. V was clipped by 3 bases and J by 3 bases; unmatched bases: 5. Germline-derived CDR1 and CDR2 are SGHDT and YYEEEE. CDR3 size: 15 residues. The CDR3 sequence: CASSSGLAAFYEQYF. The CDR3 DNA sequence: TGTGCCAGCAGCTCGGGACTAGCGGCCTTCTACGAGCAGTACTTC.

The V and J genes are TRBV24-1 and TRBJ2-5, with TRBD2 matching 8 bases. CDR1 and CDR2 (germline): KGHDR, SFDVKD. Losses at the gene ends were 2 bases for V and 1 base for J; bases not matched to a gene: 5. This CDR3 has 16 amino acids. CDR3: CATSDYLRGAQETQYF. The CDR3 DNA is TGTGCCACCAGTGATTACCTGCGGGGGGCCCAAGAGACCCAGTACTTC.

V is TRBV4-3 and J is TRBJ1-2; D unresolved. The CDR3 covers 16 residues. The germline V gene has CDR1 LGHNA and CDR2 YSLEER. Trimming cost V 2 bases and J 2 bases, with 15 bases left between them. In DNA form, the CDR3 reads TGCGCCAGCAGCCAAAGGAGGATCAGTCTCAACTATGGCTACACCTTC. It codes for CASSQRRISLNYGYTF.

This sequence joins TRBV5-1 and TRBJ2-7; D might be TRBD2 (6 bases). V lost 2 bases and J lost 1, with 13 bases in between. The CDR3 spans 15 residues. Germline V lookup: CDR1 SGHRS, CDR2 YFSETQ. CDR3: CASSLGGTNSYEQYF. The CDR3 DNA reads TGCGCCAGCAGCTTAGGCGGGACCAATTCCTACGAGCAGTACTTC.

This clone was observed once. The V gene is TRBV27, the J gene TRBJ1-1, with D tentatively TRBD1 (6 bases). This CDR3 has 13 amino acids. Germline loops: CDR1 MNHEY, CDR2 SMNVEV (reference sequence). The V end was cut by 5 bases, the J end by 4 bases, with 11 bases between. The CDR3 DNA reads TGTGCCAGCAGTGGGGACATCGGCACTGAAGCTTTCTTT. Its translation is CASSGDIGTEAFF.

This chain joins TRBV7-9 and TRBJ2-5, with 10 bases identical to TRBD2. The V gene's germline CDR1 is SEHNR and CDR2 FQNEAQ (reference sequence). The CDR3 is 14 residues long. Trimming cost V 5 bases and J 4 bases; bases outside gene matches: 4. CDR3: CASSPLAGVETQYF. The DNA of the CDR3 is TGTGCCAGCAGCCCTCTAGCGGGAGTAGAGACCCAGTACTTC.

The sample holds a few counts of this clone. This chain connects TRBV4-3 to TRBJ2-5; TRBD2 aligns across 10 bases. V trimming: 8 bases; J trimming: 4 bases; junction bases outside the gene matches: 4. Germline CDR1 and CDR2: LGHNA and YSLEER. The CDR3 length is 13 residues. Here the CDR3 reads CASARLAGETQYF. The CDR3 nucleotides read TGCGCCAGCGCAAGACTAGCGGGAGAGACCCAGTACTTC.

The V gene is TRBV15, the J gene TRBJ2-5; 9 bases agree with TRBD1. With 1 base clipped from V and 4 bases from J, the junction kept 7 bases outside the gene matches. The CDR3 extends over 16 amino acids. Germline V gene lookup returns CDR1 LNHNV and CDR2 YYDKDF (reference sequence). The CDR3 reads CATSRGDRVPSETQYF. The DNA for the CDR3 is TGTGCCACCAGCAGAGGGGACAGGGTTCCCTCAGAGACCCAGTACTTC.